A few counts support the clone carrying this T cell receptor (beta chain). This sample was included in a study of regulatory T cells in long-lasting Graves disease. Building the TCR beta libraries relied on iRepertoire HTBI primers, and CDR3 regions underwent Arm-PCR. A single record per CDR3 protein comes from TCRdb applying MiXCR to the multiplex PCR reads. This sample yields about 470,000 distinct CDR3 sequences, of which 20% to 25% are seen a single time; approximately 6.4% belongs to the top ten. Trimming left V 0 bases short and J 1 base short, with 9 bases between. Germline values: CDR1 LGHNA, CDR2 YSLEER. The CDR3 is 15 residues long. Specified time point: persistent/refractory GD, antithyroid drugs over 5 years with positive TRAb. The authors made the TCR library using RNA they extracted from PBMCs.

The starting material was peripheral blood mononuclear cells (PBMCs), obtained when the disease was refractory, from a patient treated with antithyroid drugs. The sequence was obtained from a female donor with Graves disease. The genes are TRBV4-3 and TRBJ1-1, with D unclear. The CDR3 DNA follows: TGCGCCAGCAGCCAAGAATCAGGTGGGAACACTGAAGCTTTCTTT. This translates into CASSQESGGNTEAFF.